This T cell receptor (beta chain) originates from a study of long-term antiretroviral therapy in people with HIV. It was in the United States that all participants with HIV were treated. Researchers ran immunoSEQ v3.0 at survey level. Method: immunoSEQ multiplex PCR; TCRdb's copy keeps in-frame clones and lacks some. The sample contains about 27,000 clones, 75% to 85% of which appear only once. Sequences were derived from unsorted PBMCs, sampled 2.9 years after starting antiretroviral therapy. This TCR derives from a man aged 45-65 years with HIV.

In nucleotides, the CDR3 is TGTGCCAGCAGTTCCGGTCGGGGGCCCTACACCGGGGAGCTGTTTTTT. Its protein product is CASSSGRGPYTGELFF. The J gene is TRBJ2-2, the V gene TRBV13; D could derive from TRBD1 or TRBD2 (6 bases each). Germline-derived CDR1 and CDR2 are PRHDT and FYEKMQ (reference sequence). V was clipped by 6 bases and J by 3 bases, with 17 bases between them. The CDR3 spans 16 residues.